A selection of T cell receptor beta chains follows, all from one sample in a study of OX40 agonist ivuxolimab in advanced cancers. The data were produced by immunoSEQ multiplex PCR, yet TCRdb's version contains in-frame clones alone and is incomplete. The data show 80,000 or so clones, with around 92% seen just once and 2.5% held by the top ten. The sample in question was CD4+ or CD8+ T cells sorted from blood, obtained in a trial of the OX40 agonist ivuxolimab. The receptors here all came from an adult with an advanced solid tumor such as melanoma, head and neck, liver or kidney cancer. CDR3s include the opening cysteine and the closing phenylalanine or tryptophan. The D gene is left open where the match is weak. Clone size is not always given. Where it is, it says once, few, many or a class for expanded clones.

TRBV27,-,TRBJ2-5,-,CASSFKEGETQYF,TGTGCCAGCAGTTTCAAGGAGGGGGAGACCCAGTACTTC
TRBV5-4,-,TRBJ2-5,TRBD2,CASSIRTSGGPETQYF,TGTGCCAGCAGCATCAGGACTAGCGGAGGCCCAGAGACCCAGTACTTC
TRBV4-2,-,TRBJ1-2,-,CASSPQSTGGYGYTF,TGTGCCAGCAGCCCCCAAAGTACGGGTGGCTATGGCTACACCTTC
TRBV30,-,TRBJ1-1,-,CAWSVGPWGAEAFF,TGTGCCTGGAGTGTAGGCCCCTGGGGGGCTGAAGCTTTCTTT
TRBV2,once,TRBJ1-1,-,CASSKGGSHTEAFF,TGTGCCAGCAGTAAGGGGGGGAGCCACACTGAAGCTTTCTTT
TRBV7-2,-,TRBJ2-1,TRBD2,CASRSSLAGSLAQFF,TGTGCCAGCAGGTCATCACTAGCGGGAAGTTTAGCGCAGTTCTTC
TRBV5-1,-,TRBJ2-7,-,CASSLAGDMGEQYF,TGCGCCAGCAGCTTGGCCGGGGATATGGGCGAGCAGTACTTC
TRBV7-3,-,TRBJ2-5,-,CASSYHMLETQYF,TGTGCCAGCAGTTATCATATGCTGGAGACCCAGTACTTC
TRBV2,-,TRBJ2-7,TRBD2,CASRTSGTYEQYF,TGTGCCAGCAGGACTAGCGGAACCTACGAGCAGTACTTC
TRBV7-9,-,TRBJ2-3,-,CASSFLLSATDTQYF,TGTGCCAGCAGCTTTTTATTATCCGCCACAGATACGCAGTATTTT
TRBV4-1,-,TRBJ2-7,-,CASSQDQWDYEQYF,TGCGCCAGCAGCCAAGATCAGTGGGACTACGAGCAGTACTTC
TRBV15,-,TRBJ1-5,-,CATSPRRMLSNQPQHF,TGTGCCACCAGCCCTCGACGGATGTTGAGCAATCAGCCCCAGCATTTT
TRBV19,few,TRBJ2-3,TRBD2,CASGNSGRAGTDTQYF,TGTGCCAGTGGGAATAGCGGGAGGGCCGGCACAGATACGCAGTATTTT
TRBV30,few,TRBJ1-1,-,CAWIPGYHTEAFF,TGTGCCTGGATCCCCGGATACCACACTGAAGCTTTCTTT
TRBV28,-,TRBJ2-7,TRBD2,CASSLWGLAESSYEQYF,TGTGCCAGCAGTTTATGGGGGCTAGCGGAGTCATCCTACGAGCAGTACTTC
TRBV5-1,-,TRBJ2-4,-,CASSLGQFSPQYF,TGCGCCAGCAGCTTGGGACAGTTTTCCCCTCAGTACTTC
TRBV19,-,TRBJ1-2,TRBD1,CASSPRDSVHGYTF,TGTGCCAGTAGTCCCCGGGACAGCGTCCATGGCTACACCTTC
TRBV30,-,TRBJ1-4,TRBD1,CAWQGVNEKLFF,TGTGCCTGGCAGGGGGTGAATGAAAAACTGTTTTTT
TRBV5-1,-,TRBJ1-6,-,CASSLYRTNSPLHF,TGCGCCAGCAGCTTATATCGCACCAATTCACCCCTCCACTTT
TRBV27,-,TRBJ1-5,-,CASSPGQNQPQHF,TGTGCCAGCAGTCCAGGGCAGAATCAGCCCCAGCATTTT
TRBV5-1,-,TRBJ2-7,-,CASSLDHEQYF,TGCGCCAGCAGCTTGGATCACGAGCAGTACTTC
TRBV4-1,-,TRBJ2-2,-,CASSPPYLNTGELFF,TGCGCCAGCAGTCCACCCTATTTGAACACCGGGGAGCTGTTTTTT
TRBV11-3,-,TRBJ2-7,-,CASSLEGSEQYF,TGTGCCAGCAGCTTAGAAGGGAGCGAGCAGTACTTC
TRBV6-5,-,TRBJ1-2,-,CASSRDYGYTF,TGTGCCAGCAGCAGAGACTATGGCTACACCTTC
TRBV28,-,TRBJ2-7,-,CASLAASYEQYF,TGTGCCAGCTTAGCGGCCTCCTACGAGCAGTACTTC